This T cell receptor (beta chain) was profiled in a study of T cell responses to AZD1222 COVID-19 vaccine. Trimming took 0 bases from V and 9 from J, leaving 12 bases between them. Germline CDR1 is LNHDA and CDR2 is SQIVND (reference sequence). The CDR3 has 15 amino acids. General study results and limits: White British ancestry dominated among donors, who included more females, and clonal diversity was possibly underestimated. No repertoire was sampled before or during the peak T cell response, only after it. Elevations in Spike-specific TCR breadth and depth followed administration of two AZD1222 doses.

Profiling relied on immunoSEQ multiplex PCR, and the TCRdb table lists in-frame clones only, not all of them. There are 150,000 to 160,000 clones in the sample; 85% to 90% occur only once, and about 5.5% lies in the top ten. This clone appeared a few times. Its antigen is still unknown. The genes are TRBV19 and TRBJ1-6; tentatively, D is TRBD1 (5 bases). The starting material was peripheral blood, obtained on day 0 of MenACWY control vaccination. The sequence came from an adult in good health. This chain's CDR3 is CASSIDRGTGSPLHF. In DNA, the CDR3 is TGTGCCAGTAGTATAGATCGAGGGACCGGTTCACCCCTCCACTTT.